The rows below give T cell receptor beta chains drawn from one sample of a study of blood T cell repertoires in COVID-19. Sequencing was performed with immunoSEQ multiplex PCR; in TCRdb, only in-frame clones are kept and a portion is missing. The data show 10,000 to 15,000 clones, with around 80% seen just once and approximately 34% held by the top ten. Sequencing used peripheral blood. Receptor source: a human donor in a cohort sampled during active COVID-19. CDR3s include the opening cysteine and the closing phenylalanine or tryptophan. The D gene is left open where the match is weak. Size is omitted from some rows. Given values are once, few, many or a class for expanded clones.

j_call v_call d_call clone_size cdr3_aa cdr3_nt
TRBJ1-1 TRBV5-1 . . CASSPSGGNTEAFF TGCGCCAGCAGCCCCTCGGGGGGAAACACTGAAGCTTTCTTT
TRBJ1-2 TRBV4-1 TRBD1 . CASSQGQGRDRHGYTF TGCGCCAGCAGCCAAGGGCAAGGACGGGACAGACATGGCTACACCTTC
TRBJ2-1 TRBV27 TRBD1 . CASSFRGLPYNEQFF TGTGCCAGCAGTTTCAGGGGGCTCCCCTACAATGAGCAGTTCTTC
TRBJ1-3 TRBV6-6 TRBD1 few CASSRLGQGAASGNTIYF TGTGCCAGCAGTCGTCTGGGACAGGGGGCGGCCTCTGGAAACACCATATATTTT
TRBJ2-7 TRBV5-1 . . CASTQDTEPHEQYF TGCGCCAGCACCCAGGACACCGAGCCCCACGAGCAGTACTTC
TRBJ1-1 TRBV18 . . CASSFTGYLNTEAFF TGTGCCAGCTCATTTACAGGGTACCTGAACACTGAAGCTTTCTTT
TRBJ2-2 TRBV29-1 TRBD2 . CSVGSGGSTNTGELFF TGCAGCGTTGGTAGCGGGGGGTCTACGAACACCGGGGAGCTGTTTTTT
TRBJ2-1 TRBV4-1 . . CASSPRQAQIIYNEQFF TGCGCCAGCAGCCCACGACAGGCCCAAATTATCTACAATGAGCAGTTCTTC
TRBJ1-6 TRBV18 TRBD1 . CASSPTGGRSYNSPLHF TGTGCCAGCTCACCGACAGGGGGCCGCTCCTATAATTCACCCCTCCACTTT
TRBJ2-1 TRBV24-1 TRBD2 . CATSDARGGSYNEQFF TGTGCCACCAGTGATGCGCGGGGGGGCTCCTACAATGAGCAGTTCTTC
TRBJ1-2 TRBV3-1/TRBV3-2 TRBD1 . CASSQVGGKDGYTF TGTGCCAGCAGCCAAGTAGGGGGCAAGGATGGCTACACCTTC
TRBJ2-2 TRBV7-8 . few CASSTRLSGELFF TGTGCCAGCAGCACCAGACTATCGGGGGAGCTGTTTTTT
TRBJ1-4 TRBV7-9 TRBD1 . CASSPTVGGNEKLFF TGTGCCAGCAGCCCAACTGTAGGGGGCAATGAAAAACTGTTTTTT
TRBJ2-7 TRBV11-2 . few CASSLGDIYEQYF TGTGCCAGCAGCTTAGGGGACATCTACGAGCAGTACTTC
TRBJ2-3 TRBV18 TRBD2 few CASSPSGTTSTDTQYF TGTGCCAGCTCACCGTCCGGGACTACTAGCACAGATACGCAGTATTTT
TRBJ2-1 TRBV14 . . CASSLQWQGQQFF TGTGCCAGCAGCCTCCAGTGGCAGGGCCAGCAGTTCTTC
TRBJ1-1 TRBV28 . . CASRLLEGVNTEAFF TGTGCCAGCAGGCTACTCGAGGGAGTGAACACTGAAGCTTTCTTT
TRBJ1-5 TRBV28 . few CASSLRGMGNQPQHF TGTGCCAGCAGTTTAAGGGGTATGGGCAATCAGCCCCAGCATTTT
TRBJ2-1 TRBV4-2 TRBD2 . CASSLRGGANEQFF TGTGCCAGCAGCCTCCGGGGGGGGGCCAATGAGCAGTTCTTC
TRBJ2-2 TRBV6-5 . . CASSSPPGGTGELFF TGTGCCAGCAGTTCCCCCCCGGGGGGCACGGGGGAGCTGTTTTTT
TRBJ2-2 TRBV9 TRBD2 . CASSGLAGSPGELFF TGTGCCAGCAGCGGACTAGCGGGTTCCCCCGGGGAGCTGTTTTTT
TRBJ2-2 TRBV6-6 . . CASSYFPDTGELFF TGTGCCAGCAGTTACTTTCCGGACACCGGGGAGCTGTTTTTT
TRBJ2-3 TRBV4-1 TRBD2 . CASSSLGGGPTNTQYF TGCGCCAGCAGCTCCCTCGGGGGGGGGCCCACAAATACGCAGTATTTT
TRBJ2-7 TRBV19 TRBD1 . CASKRGQGSSYEQYF TGTGCCAGTAAGAGGGGACAGGGGAGCTCCTACGAGCAGTACTTC
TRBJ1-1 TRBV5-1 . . CASSLRREVNTEAFF TGCGCCAGCAGCTTGAGGAGGGAAGTGAACACTGAAGCTTTCTTT
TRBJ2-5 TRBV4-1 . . CASSQVTGQETQYF TGCGCCAGCAGCCAAGTGACAGGCCAAGAGACCCAGTACTTC
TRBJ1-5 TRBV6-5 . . CASSYSPTGPQHF TGTGCCAGCAGTTACTCTCCGACAGGCCCCCAGCATTTT
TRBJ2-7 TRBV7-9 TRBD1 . CASSLDGQGDSYEQYF TGTGCCAGCAGCTTAGATGGCCAGGGGGACTCCTACGAGCAGTACTTC
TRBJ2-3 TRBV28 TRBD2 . CASTLLGRGGTDTQYF TGTGCCAGCACTCTCTTGGGGAGGGGCGGCACAGATACGCAGTATTTT
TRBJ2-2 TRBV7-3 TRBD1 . CASSPSDRGGLFF TGTGCCAGCAGCCCCTCGGACAGGGGAGGGCTGTTTTTT
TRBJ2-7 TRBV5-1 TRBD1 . CASRRDSSYEQYF TGCGCCAGCAGAAGGGACAGCTCCTACGAGCAGTACTTC
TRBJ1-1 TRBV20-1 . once CRTQGHTEAFF TGCAGAACTCAGGGACATACTGAAGCTTTCTTT
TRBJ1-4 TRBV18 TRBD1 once CASSPPTGLREKLFF TGTGCCAGCTCACCTCCGACAGGGCTTCGGGAAAAACTGTTTTTT
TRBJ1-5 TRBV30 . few CAWSFGVNQPQHF TGTGCCTGGAGTTTCGGGGTTAATCAGCCCCAGCATTTT
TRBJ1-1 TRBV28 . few CASRLGLNTEAFF TGTGCCAGCAGATTAGGCCTTAACACTGAAGCTTTCTTT
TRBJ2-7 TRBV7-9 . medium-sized CASTGNAAGAVDEQYF TGTGCCAGCACCGGGAACGCCGCGGGGGCAGTGGACGAGCAGTACTTC
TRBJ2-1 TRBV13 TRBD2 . CASSSDGLAGGSYNEQFF TGTGCCAGCAGCTCCGACGGACTAGCGGGGGGAAGCTACAATGAGCAGTTCTTC
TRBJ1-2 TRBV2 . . CASSAGREYGYTF TGTGCCAGCAGTGCGGGGAGAGAATATGGCTACACCTTC
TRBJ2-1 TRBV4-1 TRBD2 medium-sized CASSQDPGGYNEQFF TGCGCCAGCAGCCAAGATCCCGGGGGGTACAATGAGCAGTTCTTC
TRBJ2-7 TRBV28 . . CASSFGGQGEQYF TGTGCCAGCAGTTTCGGAGGGCAGGGCGAGCAGTACTTC
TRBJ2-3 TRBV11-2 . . CASSLTGHATDTQYF TGTGCCAGCAGCTTAACGGGACACGCCACAGATACGCAGTATTTT
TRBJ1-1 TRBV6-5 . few CASSPGPGAEAFF TGTGCCAGCAGCCCCGGGCCCGGGGCTGAAGCTTTCTTT
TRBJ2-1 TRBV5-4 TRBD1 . CASSGDRNNEQFF TGTGCCAGCAGCGGGGACAGAAACAATGAGCAGTTCTTC
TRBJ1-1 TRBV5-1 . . CASSLDSSYQREAFF TGCGCCAGCAGCTTGGACAGCTCTTATCAAAGGGAAGCTTTCTTT
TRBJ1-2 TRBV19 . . CASRGAGGLNYGYTF TGTGCCAGTAGGGGAGCCGGGGGGCTCAACTATGGCTACACCTTC
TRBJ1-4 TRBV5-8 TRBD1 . CASSLPGQRNEKLFF TGTGCCAGCAGCCTCCCGGGACAGCGGAATGAAAAACTGTTTTTT
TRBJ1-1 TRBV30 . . CAWTRRDLGGNTEAFF TGTGCCTGGACTAGGAGGGACCTGGGGGGGAACACTGAAGCTTTCTTT
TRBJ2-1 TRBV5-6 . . CASSLASYRSSYNEQFF TGTGCCAGCAGCTTGGCCTCCTACCGTAGCTCCTACAATGAGCAGTTCTTC